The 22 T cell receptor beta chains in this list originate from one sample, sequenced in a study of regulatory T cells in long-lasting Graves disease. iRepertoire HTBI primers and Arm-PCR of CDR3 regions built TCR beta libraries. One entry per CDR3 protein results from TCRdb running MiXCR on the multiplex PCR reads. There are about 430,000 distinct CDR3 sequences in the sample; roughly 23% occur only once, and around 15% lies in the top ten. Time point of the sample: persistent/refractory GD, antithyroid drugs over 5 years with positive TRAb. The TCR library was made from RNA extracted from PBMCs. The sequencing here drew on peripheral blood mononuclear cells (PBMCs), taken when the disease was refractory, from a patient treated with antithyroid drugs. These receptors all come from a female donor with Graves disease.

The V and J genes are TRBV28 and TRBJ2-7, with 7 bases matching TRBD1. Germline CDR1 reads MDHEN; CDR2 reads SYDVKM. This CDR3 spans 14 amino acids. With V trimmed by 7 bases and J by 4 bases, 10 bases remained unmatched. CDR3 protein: CASTFDRVPYEQYF. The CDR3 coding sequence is TGTGCCAGCACTTTCGACAGGGTCCCTTACGAGCAGTACTTC. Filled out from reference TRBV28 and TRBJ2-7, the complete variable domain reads DVKVTQSSRYLVKRTGEKVFLECVQDMDHENMFWYRQDPGLGLRLIYFSYDVKMKEKGDIPEGYSVSREKKERFSLILESASTNQTSMYLCASTFDRVPYEQYFGPGTRLTVT.

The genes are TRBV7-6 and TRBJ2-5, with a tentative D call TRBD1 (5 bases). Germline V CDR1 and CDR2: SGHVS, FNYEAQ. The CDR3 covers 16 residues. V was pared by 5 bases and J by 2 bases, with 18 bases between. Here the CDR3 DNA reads TGTGCCAGCAGCCACAAAGGCAGGGTGGGGCAAGAGACCCAGTACTTC. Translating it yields CASSHKGRVGQETQYF.

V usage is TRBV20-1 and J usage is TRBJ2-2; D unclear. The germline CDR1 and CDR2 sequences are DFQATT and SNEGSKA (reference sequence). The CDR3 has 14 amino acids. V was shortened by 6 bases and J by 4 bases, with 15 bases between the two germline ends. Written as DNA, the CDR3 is TGCAGTGCGACGCCCCCGAAAGGCACCGGGGAGCTGTTTTTT. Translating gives CSATPPKGTGELFF.

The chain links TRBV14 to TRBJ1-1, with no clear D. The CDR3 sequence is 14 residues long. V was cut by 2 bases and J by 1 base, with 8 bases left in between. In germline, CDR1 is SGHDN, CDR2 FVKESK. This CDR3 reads CASSQYSRNTEAFF. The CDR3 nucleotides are TGTGCCAGCAGCCAATATTCCAGGAACACTGAAGCTTTCTTT.

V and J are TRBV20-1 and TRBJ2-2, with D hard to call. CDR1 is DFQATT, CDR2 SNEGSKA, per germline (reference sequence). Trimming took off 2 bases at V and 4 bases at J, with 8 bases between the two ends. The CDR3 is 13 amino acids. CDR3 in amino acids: CSARFAATGELFF. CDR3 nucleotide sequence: TGCAGTGCTAGATTTGCGGCCACCGGGGAGCTGTTTTTT.

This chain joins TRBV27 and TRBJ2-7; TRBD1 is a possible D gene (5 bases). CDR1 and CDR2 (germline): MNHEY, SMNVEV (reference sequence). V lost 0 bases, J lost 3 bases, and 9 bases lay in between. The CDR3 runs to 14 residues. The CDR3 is CASSLSAGNYEQYF. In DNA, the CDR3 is TGTGCCAGCAGTTTATCGGCAGGGAACTACGAGCAGTACTTC.

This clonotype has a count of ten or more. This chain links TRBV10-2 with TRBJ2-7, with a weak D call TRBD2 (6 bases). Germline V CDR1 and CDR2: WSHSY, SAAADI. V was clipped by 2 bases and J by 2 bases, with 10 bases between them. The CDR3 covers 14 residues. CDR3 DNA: TGCGCCAGCAGTGAGCAGCGGGTTGCCTACGAGCAGTACTTC. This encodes CASSEQRVAYEQYF.

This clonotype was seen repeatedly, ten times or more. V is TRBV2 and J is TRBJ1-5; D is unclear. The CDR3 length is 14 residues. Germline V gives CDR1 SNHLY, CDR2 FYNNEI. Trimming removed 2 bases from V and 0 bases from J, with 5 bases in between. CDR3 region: CASSETNSNQPQHF. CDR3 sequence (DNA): TGTGCCAGCAGTGAAACCAATAGCAATCAGCCCCAGCATTTT.

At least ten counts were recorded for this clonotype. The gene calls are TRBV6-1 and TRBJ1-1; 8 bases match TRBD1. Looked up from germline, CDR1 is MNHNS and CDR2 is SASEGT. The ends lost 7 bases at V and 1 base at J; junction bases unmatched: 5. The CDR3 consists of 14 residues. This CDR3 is CASIRDRGNTEAFF. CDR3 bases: TGTGCCAGCATTCGAGACAGGGGGAACACTGAAGCTTTCTTT.

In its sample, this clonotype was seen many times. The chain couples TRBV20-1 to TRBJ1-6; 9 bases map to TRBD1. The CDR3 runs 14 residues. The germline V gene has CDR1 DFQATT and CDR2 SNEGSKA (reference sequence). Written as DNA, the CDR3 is TGCAGCCCCCCCCTGGACAGGGGTAATTCACCCCTCCACTTT. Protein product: CSPPLDRGNSPLHF.

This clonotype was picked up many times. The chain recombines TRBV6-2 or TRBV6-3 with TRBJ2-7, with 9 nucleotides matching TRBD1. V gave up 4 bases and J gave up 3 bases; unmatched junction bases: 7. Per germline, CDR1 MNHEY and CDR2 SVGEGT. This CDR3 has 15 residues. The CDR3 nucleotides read TGTGCCAGCAGTTTCCGGACAGGGGTAAGCTACGAGCAGTACTTC. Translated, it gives CASSFRTGVSYEQYF.

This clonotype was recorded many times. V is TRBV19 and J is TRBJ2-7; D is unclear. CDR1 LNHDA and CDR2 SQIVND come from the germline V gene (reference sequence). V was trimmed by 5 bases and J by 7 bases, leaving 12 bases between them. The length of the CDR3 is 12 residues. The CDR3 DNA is TGTGCCAGTAGTCTCGAGTTTGGGGAGCAGTACTTC. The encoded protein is CASSLEFGEQYF.

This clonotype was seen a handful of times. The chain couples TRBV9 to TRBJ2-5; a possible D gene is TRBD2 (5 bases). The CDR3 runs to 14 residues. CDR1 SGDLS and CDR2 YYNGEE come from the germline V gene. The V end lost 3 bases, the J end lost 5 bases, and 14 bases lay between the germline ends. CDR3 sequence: CASSARTAGETQYF. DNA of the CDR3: TGTGCCAGCAGCGCGCGGACTGCCGGGGAGACCCAGTACTTC.

The CDR3 protein is CAISELREVVDTQYF. CDR3 nucleotides: TGTGCCATCAGTGAGTTGCGGGAGGTAGTAGATACGCAGTATTTT. V gene TRBV10-3 combines with J gene TRBJ2-3, with 8 bases lining up with TRBD2. Germline assignment: CDR1 ENHRY and CDR2 SYGVKD. Germline trimming cut 1 base from V and 5 bases from J; bases unmatched to any gene: 5. This CDR3 has 15 amino acids.

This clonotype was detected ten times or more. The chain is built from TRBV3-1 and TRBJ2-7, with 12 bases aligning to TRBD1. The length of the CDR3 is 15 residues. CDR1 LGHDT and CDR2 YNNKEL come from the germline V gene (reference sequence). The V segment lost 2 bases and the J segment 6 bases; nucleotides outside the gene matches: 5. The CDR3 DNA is TGTGCCAGCAGCCAAAATCCGGGACAGGGGGCCGAGCAGTACTTC. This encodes CASSQNPGQGAEQYF.

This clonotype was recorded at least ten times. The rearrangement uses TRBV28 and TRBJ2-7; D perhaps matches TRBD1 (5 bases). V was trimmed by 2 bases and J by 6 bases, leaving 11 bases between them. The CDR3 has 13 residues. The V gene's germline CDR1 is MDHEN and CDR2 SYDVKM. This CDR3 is CASSLQGVGEQYF. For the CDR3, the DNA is TGTGCCAGCAGTTTACAAGGGGTAGGCGAGCAGTACTTC.

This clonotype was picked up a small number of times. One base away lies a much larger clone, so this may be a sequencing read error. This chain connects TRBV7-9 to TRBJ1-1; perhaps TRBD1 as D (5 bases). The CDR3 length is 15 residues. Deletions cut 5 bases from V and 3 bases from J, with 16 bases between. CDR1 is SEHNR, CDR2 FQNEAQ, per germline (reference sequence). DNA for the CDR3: TGTGCCAGCAGCAAAGGACAAGGAGCGCACACTGAAGCTTTCTTT. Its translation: CASSKGQGAHTEAFF.

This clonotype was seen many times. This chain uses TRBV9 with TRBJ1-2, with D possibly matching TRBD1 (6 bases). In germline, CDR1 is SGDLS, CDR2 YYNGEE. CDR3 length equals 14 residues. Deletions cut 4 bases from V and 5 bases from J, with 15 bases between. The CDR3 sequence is CASSPRQVLYGYTF. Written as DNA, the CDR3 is TGTGCCAGCAGCCCCCGACAGGTCCTGTATGGCTACACCTTC.

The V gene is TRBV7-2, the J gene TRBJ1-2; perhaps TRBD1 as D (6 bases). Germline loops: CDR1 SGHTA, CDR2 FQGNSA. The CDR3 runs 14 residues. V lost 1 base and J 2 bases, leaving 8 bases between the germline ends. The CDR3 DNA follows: TGTGCCAGCAGCTTAGATGGGACAAACTATGGCTACACCTTC. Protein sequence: CASSLDGTNYGYTF.

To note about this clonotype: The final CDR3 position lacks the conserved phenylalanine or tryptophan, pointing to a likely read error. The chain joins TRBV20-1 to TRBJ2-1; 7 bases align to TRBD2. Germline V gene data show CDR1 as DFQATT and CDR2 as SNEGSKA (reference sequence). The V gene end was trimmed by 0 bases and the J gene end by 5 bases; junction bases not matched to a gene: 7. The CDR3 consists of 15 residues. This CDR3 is CSARDPSGADNEQFL. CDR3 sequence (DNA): TGCAGTGCTAGAGATCCTAGCGGAGCAGACAATGAGCAGTTCCTC.

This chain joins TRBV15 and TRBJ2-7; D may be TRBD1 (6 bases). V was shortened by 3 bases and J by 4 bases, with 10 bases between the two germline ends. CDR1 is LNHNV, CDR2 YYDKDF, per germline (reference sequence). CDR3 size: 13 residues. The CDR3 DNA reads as TGTGCCACCAGCAGTACCACAGGGTACGAGCAGTACTTC. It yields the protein CATSSTTGYEQYF. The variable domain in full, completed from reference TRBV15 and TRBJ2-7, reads DAMVIQNPRYQVTQFGKPVTLSCSQTLNHNVMYWYQQKSSQAPKLLFHYYDKDFNNEADTPDNFQSRRPNTSFCFLDIRSPGLGDTAMYLCATSSTTGYEQYFGPGTRLTVT.

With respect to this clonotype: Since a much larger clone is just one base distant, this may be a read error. The CDR3 reads CAISGAKYVGTEAFF. CDR3 sequence (DNA): TGTGCCATCAGTGGGGCGAAATATGTGGGCACTGAAGCTTTCTTT. The genes are TRBV10-3 and TRBJ1-1, with D unresolved. With 4 bases removed from V and 4 bases from J, the gap between germline ends came to 16 bases. In germline, CDR1 is ENHRY, CDR2 SYGVKD. There are 15 residues in the CDR3.